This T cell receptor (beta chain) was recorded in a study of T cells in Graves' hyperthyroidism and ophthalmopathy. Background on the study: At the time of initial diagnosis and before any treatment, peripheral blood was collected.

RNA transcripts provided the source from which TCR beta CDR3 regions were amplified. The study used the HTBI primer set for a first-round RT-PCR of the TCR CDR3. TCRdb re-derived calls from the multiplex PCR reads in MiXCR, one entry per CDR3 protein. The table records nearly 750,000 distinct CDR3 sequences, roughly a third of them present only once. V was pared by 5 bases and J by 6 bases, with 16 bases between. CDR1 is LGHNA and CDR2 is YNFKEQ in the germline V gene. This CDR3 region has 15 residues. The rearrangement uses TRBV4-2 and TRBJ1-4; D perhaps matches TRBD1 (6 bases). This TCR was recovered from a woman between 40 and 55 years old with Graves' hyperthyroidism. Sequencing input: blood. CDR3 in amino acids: CASSLEGGMDEKLFF. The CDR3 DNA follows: TGTGCCAGCAGCTTGGAGGGGGGAATGGATGAAAAACTGTTTTTT.